This T cell receptor beta chain appears in the sequencing data of a study of shared clonotypes between healthy human individuals. V was cut by 8 bases and J by 13 bases, with 15 bases left in between. The CDR3 contains 11 residues. The germline V gene encodes CDR1 SNHLY and CDR2 FYNNEI. Sequencing was performed with immunoSEQ multiplex PCR; in TCRdb, only in-frame clones are kept and a portion is missing. Of hundreds of thousands of clones in the sample, 55% to 85% were seen once. This receptor was obtained from a woman aged 25 to 39 in good health. The rearrangement links TRBV2 to TRBJ2-1, with unresolved D. Sequenced sample: memory CD4+ T cells sorted from blood. Subset given: CD45RA-negative fraction. This CDR3 reads CASLDLLRQFF. The DNA of the CDR3 is TGTGCCAGCCTAGATCTGCTGAGACAGTTCTTC.